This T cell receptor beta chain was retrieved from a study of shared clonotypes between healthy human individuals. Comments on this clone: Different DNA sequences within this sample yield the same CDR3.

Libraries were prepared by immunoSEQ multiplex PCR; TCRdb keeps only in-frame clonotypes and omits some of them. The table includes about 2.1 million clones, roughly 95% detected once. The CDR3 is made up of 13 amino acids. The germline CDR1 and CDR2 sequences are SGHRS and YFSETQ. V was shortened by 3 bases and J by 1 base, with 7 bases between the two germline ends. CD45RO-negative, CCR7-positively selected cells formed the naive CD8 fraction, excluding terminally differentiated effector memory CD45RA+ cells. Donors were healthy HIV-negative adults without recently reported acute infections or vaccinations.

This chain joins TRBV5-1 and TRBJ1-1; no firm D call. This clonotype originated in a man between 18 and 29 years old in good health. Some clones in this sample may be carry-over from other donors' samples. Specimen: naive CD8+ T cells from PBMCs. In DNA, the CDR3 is TGCGCCAGCAGCTCGACACCGAACACTGAAGCTTTCTTT. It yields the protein CASSSTPNTEAFF. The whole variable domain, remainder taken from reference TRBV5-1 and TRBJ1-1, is KAGVTQTPRYLIKTRGQQVTLSCSPISGHRSVSWYQQTPGQGLQFLFEYFSETQRNKGNFPGRFSGRQFSNSRSEMNVSTLELGDSALYLCASSSTPNTEAFFGQGTRLTVV.